The T cell receptor beta chain under discussion was sequenced for a study of T cell repertoires in cytomegalovirus infection. Whole-study context: The public TCR beta signatures pointed to both CMV infection and matching HLA type. Study observations and caveats: HLA-C-restricted CMV clonotypes gave the most frequent clonotype in two of eight donors. Based on cumulative public TCR beta family frequency, carriers of CMV plus the relevant HLA were identified.

The CDR3 is 16 residues long. Trimming pared 4 bases from V and 0 bases from J, leaving 12 bases between. Germline V lookup: CDR1 SNHLY, CDR2 FYNNEI. TCRdb analysed the reads with MiXCR anew, one entry per CDR3 protein. The data show around 47,000 distinct CDR3 sequences, with about 20% seen just once and roughly 78% held by the top ten. As concerns this clonotype: The antigen is undetermined.

V and J are TRBV2 and TRBJ2-2; D uncertain. The sequence derives from a human donor in good health (CMV status not recorded). Some clones in this sample may be carry-over from other donors' samples. Source: CD8+ T cells from cultured PBMCs, taken from culture after CMV antigen stimulation. Here the CDR3 reads CASSGGQAANTGELFF. Written as DNA, the CDR3 is TGTGCCAGCAGTGGTGGGCAGGCCGCGAACACCGGGGAGCTGTTTTTT.